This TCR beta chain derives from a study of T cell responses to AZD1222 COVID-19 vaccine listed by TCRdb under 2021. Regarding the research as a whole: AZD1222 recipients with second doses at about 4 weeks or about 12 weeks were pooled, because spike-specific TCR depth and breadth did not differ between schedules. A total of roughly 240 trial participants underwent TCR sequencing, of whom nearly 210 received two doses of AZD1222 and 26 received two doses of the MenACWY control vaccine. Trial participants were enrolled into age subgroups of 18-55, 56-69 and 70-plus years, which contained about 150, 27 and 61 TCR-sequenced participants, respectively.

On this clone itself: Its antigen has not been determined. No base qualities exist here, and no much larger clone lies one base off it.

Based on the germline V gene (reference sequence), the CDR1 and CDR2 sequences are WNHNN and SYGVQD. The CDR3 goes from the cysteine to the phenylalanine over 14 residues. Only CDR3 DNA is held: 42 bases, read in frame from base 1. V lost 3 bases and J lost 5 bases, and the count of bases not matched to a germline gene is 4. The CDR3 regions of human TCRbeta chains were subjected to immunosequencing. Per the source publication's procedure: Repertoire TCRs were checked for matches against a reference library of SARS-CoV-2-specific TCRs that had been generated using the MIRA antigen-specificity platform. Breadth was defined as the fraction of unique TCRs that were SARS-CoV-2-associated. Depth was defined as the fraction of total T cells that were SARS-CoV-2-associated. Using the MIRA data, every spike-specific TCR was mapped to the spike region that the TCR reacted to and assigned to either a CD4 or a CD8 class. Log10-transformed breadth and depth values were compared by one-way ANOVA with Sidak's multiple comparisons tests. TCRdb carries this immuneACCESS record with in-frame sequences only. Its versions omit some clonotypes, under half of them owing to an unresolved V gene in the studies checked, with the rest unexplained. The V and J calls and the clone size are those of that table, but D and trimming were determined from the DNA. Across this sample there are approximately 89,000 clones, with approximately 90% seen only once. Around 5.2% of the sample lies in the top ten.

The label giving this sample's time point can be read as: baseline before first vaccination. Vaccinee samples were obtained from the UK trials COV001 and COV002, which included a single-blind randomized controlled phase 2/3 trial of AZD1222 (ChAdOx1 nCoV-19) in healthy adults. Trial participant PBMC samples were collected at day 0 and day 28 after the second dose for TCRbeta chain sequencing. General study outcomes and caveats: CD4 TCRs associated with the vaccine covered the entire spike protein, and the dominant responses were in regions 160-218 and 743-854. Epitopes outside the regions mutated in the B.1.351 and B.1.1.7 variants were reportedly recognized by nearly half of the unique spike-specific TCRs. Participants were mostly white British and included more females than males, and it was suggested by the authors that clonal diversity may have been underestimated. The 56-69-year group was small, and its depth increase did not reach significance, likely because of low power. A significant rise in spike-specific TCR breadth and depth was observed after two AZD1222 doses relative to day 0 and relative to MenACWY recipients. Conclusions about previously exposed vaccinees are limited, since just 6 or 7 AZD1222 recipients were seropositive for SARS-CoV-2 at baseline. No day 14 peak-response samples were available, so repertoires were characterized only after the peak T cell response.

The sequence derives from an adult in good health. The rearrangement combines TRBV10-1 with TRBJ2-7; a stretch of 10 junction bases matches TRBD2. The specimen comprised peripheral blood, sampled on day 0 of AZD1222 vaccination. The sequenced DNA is TGCGCCAGCAGTGAAAGCGGGAGGGCCGACGAGCAGTACTTC. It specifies CASSESGRADEQYF.